These 27 T cell receptor beta chains came from one sample sequenced in a study of T cell repertoires in cytomegalovirus infection. Each CDR3 protein is one row after TCRdb ran MiXCR on the reads. Of 80,000 or so distinct CDR3 sequences in the sample, 24% were seen once. These receptors have no identified antigens. The material was CD8+ T cells from cultured PBMCs, obtained from culture after CMV antigen stimulation. The receptors here all came from a human donor in good health (CMV status not recorded). Some clones in this sample may be carry-over from other donors' samples.

This clonotype was seen a handful of times. The rearrangement uses TRBV4-3 and TRBJ1-1; tentative D call: TRBD1 (6 bases). CDR3 length: 16 residues. Germline V gives CDR1 LGHNA, CDR2 YSLEER. Trimming cost V 0 bases and J 7 bases, with 18 bases left between them. Here the CDR3 reads CASSQDRQGQALEAFF. As DNA, the CDR3 is TGCGCCAGCAGCCAAGATCGTCAGGGGCAGGCCCTTGAAGCTTTCTTT.

This clonotype was picked up many times. The V call is TRBV7-9, the J call TRBJ2-5; possibly TRBD1 or TRBD2 for D (5 bases each). The V gene's germline CDR1 is SEHNR and CDR2 FQNEAQ (reference sequence). The V end lost 2 bases, the J end lost 2 bases, and 12 bases lay between the germline ends. This CDR3 is 15 amino acids long. The CDR3 region has the DNA TGTGCCAGCAGCTTAAAGAGGGACCCTCAAGAGACCCAGTACTTC. Its translation is CASSLKRDPQETQYF.

Of note for this clonotype: Germline and junction disagree at one end, which may indicate a read error. This chain links TRBV11-2 with TRBJ2-2; 7 positions agree with TRBD2. Germline V gene sequence: CDR1 SGHAT, CDR2 FQNNGV. The CDR3 runs to 14 residues. The chain's CDR3 is CASRGGGFTGELIF. In DNA form, the CDR3 reads TGTGCCAGCAGGGGGGGGGGATTCACCGGGGAGCTGATTTTT.

V and J are TRBV5-6 and TRBJ1-2, with a tentative D call TRBD1 (5 bases). The germline V gene encodes CDR1 SGHDT and CDR2 YYEEEE. CDR3 length: 16 residues. V dropped 4 bases and J dropped 4 bases, with 20 bases sitting between them. CDR3 sequence (DNA): TGTGCCAGCAGCCTGGAGTTGGAGGGGATGGGCTATGGCTACACCTTC. Protein: CASSLELEGMGYGYTF.

The chain joins TRBV7-3 to TRBJ2-3; D gene uncertain. Trimming left V 4 bases short and J 0 bases short, with 11 bases between. Per the germline V gene, CDR1 is SGHTA and CDR2 is FQGTGA. The CDR3 length is 15 residues. CDR3 sequence reads: CASSSNVGSTDTQYF. For the CDR3, the DNA is TGTGCCAGCAGCTCTAATGTAGGGAGCACAGATACGCAGTATTTT.

This clonotype was recorded many times. The V gene is TRBV6-5, the J gene TRBJ1-5; weak D call: TRBD1 (6 bases). The V gene lost 6 bases and the J gene lost 0 bases, with 12 bases spanning the gap. CDR3 size: 15 residues. Germline V lookup: CDR1 MNHEY, CDR2 SVGAGI. The CDR3 sequence: CASSRQGYSNQPQHF. As DNA, the CDR3 is TGTGCCAGCAGCCGGCAGGGGTATAGCAATCAGCCCCAGCATTTT.

There are a few counts of this clonotype. This chain joins TRBV20-1 and TRBJ1-5; TRBD1 matches at 7 bases. V dropped 1 base and J dropped 2; count of bases not matched to a gene: 5. In germline, CDR1 is DFQATT, CDR2 SNEGSKA (reference sequence). The CDR3 totals 15 residues. The CDR3 nucleotides are TGCAGTGCTAGAGTCGACAGGGCTGGCAATCAGCCCCAGCATTTT. Its translation: CSARVDRAGNQPQHF.

The rearrangement joins TRBV19 to TRBJ1-1, with a weak D call TRBD1 (6 bases). Germline V gene data show CDR1 as LNHDA and CDR2 as SQIVND (reference sequence). The CDR3 is 13 amino acids. Between the trimmed V and J ends, which lost 9 bases and 3 bases, there was a span of 14 bases. The DNA for the CDR3 is TGTGCCAGCGAACAGGGAAGACACACTGAAGCTTTCTTT. Translated, it gives CASEQGRHTEAFF.

This clonotype came up many times. The genes are TRBV4-3 and TRBJ1-2, with 9 bases matching TRBD1. This CDR3 has 16 amino acids. Germline V CDR1 and CDR2: LGHNA, YSLEER. The ends lost 4 bases at V and 2 bases at J; junction bases unmatched: 8. The CDR3 sequence is CASSPRDRELNYGYTF. The CDR3 DNA sequence: TGCGCCAGCAGCCCCCGGGACAGGGAACTAAACTATGGCTACACCTTC.

This clonotype was counted at least ten times. J is TRBJ1-2 and V is TRBV7-2, with D maybe TRBD1 (5 bases). The CDR3 runs to 13 residues. Deletions cut 3 bases from V and 3 bases from J, with 8 bases between. The germline V gene encodes CDR1 SGHTA and CDR2 FQGNSA. The CDR3 protein is CASSFGGYYGYTF. The DNA of the CDR3 is TGTGCCAGCAGCTTCGGGGGGTACTATGGCTACACCTTC.

This rearrangement joins TRBV10-2 to TRBJ2-2, with TRBD2 matching 10 bases. Germline loops: CDR1 WSHSY, CDR2 SAAADI. The trim removed 7 bases at V and 5 bases at J, leaving 10 bases unmatched. The CDR3 sequence is 16 residues long. For the CDR3, the DNA is TGCGCCAGCATTTCAGCGGGGGGGCAATTGACCGGGGAGCTGTTTTTT. Protein sequence: CASISAGGQLTGELFF.

This clonotype was picked up a small number of times. The V gene is TRBV11-3, the J gene TRBJ2-5; maybe TRBD1 (6 bases). Germline V gene sequence: CDR1 SGHNT, CDR2 YENEEA. V gave up 5 bases and J gave up 5 bases, with 21 bases separating them. The CDR3 length is 16 residues. For the CDR3, the DNA is TGTGCCAGCAGCCCTGGTGGTAGGGGGAGTCGGGAGACCCAGTACTTC. As protein: CASSPGGRGSRETQYF.

V is TRBV11-1 and J is TRBJ2-7; D assignment may be TRBD1 or TRBD2 (5 bases each). The CDR3 loop spans 15 amino acids. Germline-derived CDR1 and CDR2 are SGHAT and FQDESV (reference sequence). Trimming removed 0 bases from V and 4 bases from J, with 13 bases in between. The CDR3 loop reads CASSLAGPGDYEQYF. The CDR3 nucleotides are TGTGCCAGCAGCTTAGCGGGACCGGGTGATTACGAGCAGTACTTC. Combining the CDR3 with reference TRBV11-1 and TRBJ2-7 gives the whole variable domain EAEVAQSPRYKITEKSQAVAFWCDPISGHATLYWYRQILGQGPELLVQFQDESVVDDSQLPKDRFSAERLKGVDSTLKIQPAELGDSAMYLCASSLAGPGDYEQYFGPGTRLTVT.

This clonotype was observed a few times. V usage is TRBV6-6 and J usage is TRBJ1-6; 8 bases are a match to TRBD1. The germline V gene encodes CDR1 MNHNY and CDR2 SVGAGI (reference sequence). The CDR3 contains 14 residues. Trimming removed 2 bases from V and 10 bases from J; junction bases left unmatched: 4. CDR3 in amino acids: CASSYQGATSPLHF. DNA of the CDR3: TGTGCCAGCAGTTACCAGGGGGCGACCTCACCCCTCCACTTT.

This clonotype was observed at least ten times. This chain links TRBV7-9 with TRBJ1-1, with a possible D match to TRBD1 (6 bases). V lost 5 bases and J 0 bases, leaving 28 bases between the germline ends. This CDR3 has 20 amino acids. Looked up from germline, CDR1 is SEHNR and CDR2 is FQNEAQ (reference sequence). DNA of the CDR3: TGTGCCAGCAGCCACCCCTCGGACAGACCCACGCAGAATATGAACACTGAAGCTTTCTTT. The encoded protein is CASSHPSDRPTQNMNTEAFF. Together with reference TRBV7-9 and TRBJ1-1, the CDR3 gives the full variable domain: DTGVSQNPRHKITKRGQNVTFRCDPISEHNRLYWYRQTLGQGPEFLTYFQNEAQLEKSRLLSDRFSAERPKGSFSTLEIQRTEQGDSAMYLCASSHPSDRPTQNMNTEAFFGQGTRLTVV.

This clonotype has just a few counts. The chain employs TRBV12-5 and TRBJ1-1, with D unresolved. CDR1 LGHNT and CDR2 FRNRAP come from the germline V gene. The CDR3 sequence is 14 residues long. Between the trimmed V and J ends, which lost 6 bases and 5 bases, there was a span of 16 bases. DNA for the CDR3: TGTGCTAGTGGACACTTTGTGGGGTATACTGAAGCTTTCTTT. Protein product: CASGHFVGYTEAFF.

A word on this clonotype: Relative to the germline gene, one junction end is altered; a read error may explain this. The chain carries TRBV7-6 and TRBJ1-4, with unresolved D. This CDR3 has 15 amino acids. Germline V gives CDR1 SGHVS, CDR2 FNYEAQ. This chain's CDR3 is CPSSSTDTTNDKLFF. Here the CDR3 DNA reads TGTCCCAGCAGCTCGACGGATACAACTAATGATAAACTGTTTTTT.

This clonotype turned up a few times. The V and J genes are TRBV24-1 and TRBJ2-1; 10 bases agree with TRBD1. Trimming cost V 9 bases and J 5 bases; bases outside gene matches: 6. Looked up from germline, CDR1 is KGHDR and CDR2 is SFDVKD. This CDR3 spans 14 amino acids. The CDR3 region has the DNA TGTGCCACCTCGGGGGACAGGGGCAACAATGAGCAGTTCTTC. Translation: CATSGDRGNNEQFF.

This clonotype was counted only a few times. CDR3 region: CASSQEEGSRSYEQYF. The CDR3 nucleotides read TGCGCCAGCAGCCAAGAGGAAGGGAGCCGCTCCTACGAGCAGTACTTC. The gene calls are TRBV4-3 and TRBJ2-7, with D possibly TRBD2 on 5 matching bases. The V gene lost 0 bases and the J gene lost 0 bases, with 12 bases spanning the gap. Per the germline V gene, CDR1 is LGHNA and CDR2 is YSLEER. The CDR3 contains 16 residues.

The chain couples TRBV27 to TRBJ2-2, with D hard to call. Germline V lookup: CDR1 MNHEY, CDR2 SMNVEV (reference sequence). Trimming pared 5 bases from V and 7 bases from J, leaving 11 bases between. CDR3 size: 13 residues. DNA for the CDR3: TGTGCCAGCAGTCCATTAGTTGACGGGGAGCTGTTTTTT. It yields the protein CASSPLVDGELFF.

This clonotype was counted a few times. The chain uses TRBV27 and TRBJ1-2; TRBD1 aligns across 7 bases. Germline trimming cut 2 bases from V and 8 bases from J; bases unmatched to any gene: 8. This CDR3 contains 14 residues. Looked up from germline, CDR1 is MNHEY and CDR2 is SMNVEV (reference sequence). CDR3 region: CASSLVGQGVGYTF. The CDR3 DNA reads as TGTGCCAGCAGTTTAGTCGGGCAGGGGGTGGGCTACACCTTC.

The table lists this clonotype with a few counts. The V and J genes are TRBV28 and TRBJ2-6; 12 nucleotides match TRBD1. Germline loops: CDR1 MDHEN, CDR2 SYDVKM. V gave up 7 bases and J gave up 2 bases; unmatched junction bases: 6. The CDR3 sequence is 17 residues long. The CDR3: CASTSGTGGAGANVLTF. The CDR3 DNA follows: TGTGCCAGCACATCCGGGACAGGGGGCGCTGGGGCCAACGTCCTGACTTTC.

Remarks on this clonotype: A read error is possible here, since a much larger clone lies one base away. The gene calls are TRBV7-6 and TRBJ2-2; D is possibly TRBD1 (5 bases). Germline V gene sequence: CDR1 SGHVS, CDR2 FNYEAQ. The CDR3 extends over 13 amino acids. CDR3 sequence reads: CANSPGRAGELFF. CDR3 nucleotide sequence: TGTGCCAACAGCCCAGGCAGGGCCGGGGAGCTGTTTTTT.

About this clonotype itself: Germline is not matched at one junction end, which may reflect a read error. The chain joins TRBV13 to TRBJ1-1, with a possible D match to TRBD1 (5 bases). CDR1 and CDR2 from the germline V gene are PRHDT and FYEKMQ (reference sequence). This CDR3 has 13 residues. CDR3 region: CASSVGVITEAFF. CDR3 bases: TGTGCCAGCAGCGTAGGGGTTATCACTGAAGCTTTCTTT.

The chain joins TRBV6-5 to TRBJ2-1; TRBD2 agrees at 10 bases. Germline V CDR1 and CDR2: MNHEY, SVGAGI. The CDR3 spans 14 residues. The V segment lost 2 bases and the J segment 6 bases; nucleotides outside the gene matches: 1. CDR3 sequence: CASSYSGRANEQFF. In nucleotides, the CDR3 is TGTGCCAGCAGTTACAGCGGGAGGGCCAATGAGCAGTTCTTC.

This clonotype was seen repeatedly, ten times or more. DNA of the CDR3: TGTGCCAGCAGCGCCTACACGCCCCCTACGGAGCATGGCTACACCTTC. Amino acids: CASSAYTPPTEHGYTF. This chain connects TRBV7-3 to TRBJ1-2, with D unclear. From germline, CDR1 is SGHTA and CDR2 FQGTGA. The CDR3 has 16 amino acids. V was trimmed by 5 bases and J by 6 bases, leaving 22 bases between them.

This clonotype was recorded at least ten times. The chain links TRBV6-1 to TRBJ2-5, with 7 bases that match TRBD2. CDR1 and CDR2 from the germline V gene are MNHNS and SASEGT. The trim removed 5 bases at V and 2 bases at J, leaving 14 bases unmatched. The CDR3 runs to 17 residues. In nucleotides, the CDR3 is TGTGCCAGCAGTACCCTCCGGGTAGACGGGGGGCAAGAGACCCAGTACTTC. This sequence encodes CASSTLRVDGGQETQYF.